This T cell receptor delta chain originates from a study of Vδ1+ human thymocytes (dated by TCRdb to the late 2010s). Some background on the complete study: As a data resource, the study described the mRNA-level TRG and TRD CDR3 repertoires of highly purified Vdelta1+ thymocytes obtained from young children. Validation of the multiplex-based CDR3 amplicon strategy against 5'RACE-based CDR3 amplicon generation methods had been performed previously.

The junction shows trimming of 0 bases on V and 4 bases on J, plus 21 bases between the germline ends. The cysteine opens and the phenylalanine closes a CDR3 of 18 amino acids. CDR3 DNA only is kept here, 54 bases in frame from base 1. From a lookup of the germline V gene, CDR1 and CDR2 are TSWWSYY and QGS. RNA extraction was performed with the RNeasy mini kit, and reverse transcription was done with Superscript III. To generate the CDR3 amplicons, a multiplex PCR was run using pooled V-gene forward primers together with a constant-region reverse primer that carried Illumina adaptor overhangs. Amplicons were gel-purified, then indexed with Nextera index primers over approximately 8 extra PCR cycles and purified with AMPure XP beads. The libraries were sequenced on an Illumina MiSeq using paired-end 250 bp reads, dual indexing and an approximately 20% PhiX spike-in. Turning to the authors' computational methods: FastQC was used to quality check the reads, while ea-utils fastq-join merged the TRG read pairs. IMGT/HighV-QUEST was used to annotate sequences, retaining only productive sequences with an unambiguous V-gene assignment, and each clonotype was defined by an identical CDR3 sequence. For downstream analysis, VDJtools 1.1.1, tcR 2.2.3, Treemap and vegan Shannon diversity in R 3.4.4 were used. Clones were re-identified by TCRdb from the public reads with CATT, and rows with the same DNA were merged. The V and J calls were determined by TCRdb, not by the authors. The sample table holds about 75,000 delta-chain clones, of which about 35% were seen once. Jointly, the top ten make up 0.2% to 0.3% of the sample.

Of note for this clone: It has no known antigen specificity. The record has no base qualities; no much larger clone is one base away.

Thymic samples were depleted of alphabeta T cells, then CD3+ TCRVdelta1+ TCRVdelta2- thymocytes were FACS-sorted. Sorted Vdelta1+ thymocyte purity ranged from 98% to 99.6%. Thymic specimens were obtained from several paediatric patients, aged from 5 days to 15 months, who were undergoing corrective cardiac surgery. Thymic tissue was dispersed, and mononuclear cells were isolated on a Histopaque-1077 density gradient. For staining, the antibodies used were anti-TCRVdelta1 clone TS8.2, anti-TCRVdelta2 clone B6, anti-CD3 clone HIT3a and anti-TCRalphabeta clone IP26. Overall results and qualifications from the work: Many TRG clonotypes were found to be shared between donors (up to roughly 7x10^3), whereas TRD repertoires were found to be essentially private (max 116 shared). In contrast to oligoclonal peripheral blood repertoires, thymic TRG and TRD repertoires appeared to be highly polyclonal with Gaussian CDR3 length distributions. Despite high sort purity, approximately 19% of thymic TRD sequences were Vdelta2 (and few Vdelta3), unlike peripheral blood Vdelta1+ controls. The use of highly purified populations and single-cell validation was advised by the authors, since misinterpretation of bulk repertoire data could be caused by unexpected Vdelta2 sequences. Because no clustering by age or sex was observed, donors were not stratified by these variables in the analyses.

The clonotype was recovered from a boy under three years old who had congenital heart surgery. The sequencing input was Vdelta1+ gamma-delta thymocytes from the thymus. Sample cell subset or site, as interpreted from the label and publication: FACS-sorted CD3+ TCRalphabeta- TCRVdelta1+ TCRVdelta2- thymocytes. The chain is encoded by TRDV1 joined to TRDJ1, with TRDD2 perhaps the D gene, on 7 matching bases. For the CDR3, the sequence is CALGELSFLHYWDDKLIF. Read as DNA, the sequence is TGTGCTCTTGGGGAACTCTCCTTCCTTCATTACTGGGACGATAAACTCATCTTT.